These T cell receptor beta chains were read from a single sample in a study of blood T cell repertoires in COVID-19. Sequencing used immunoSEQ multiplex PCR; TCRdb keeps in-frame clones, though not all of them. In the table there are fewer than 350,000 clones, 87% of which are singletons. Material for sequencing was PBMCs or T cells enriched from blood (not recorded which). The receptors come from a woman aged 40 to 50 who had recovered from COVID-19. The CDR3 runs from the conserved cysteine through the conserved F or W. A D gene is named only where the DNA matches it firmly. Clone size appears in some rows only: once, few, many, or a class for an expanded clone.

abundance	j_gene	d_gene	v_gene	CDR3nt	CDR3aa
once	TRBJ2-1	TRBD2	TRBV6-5	TGTGCCAGCAGTCTAGCTAGCGGGAGTTTCTATGAGCAGTTCTTC	CASSLASGSFYEQFF
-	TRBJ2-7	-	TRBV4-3	TGCGCCAGCAGCCAAGACAGGGTAAGAAGGGAGCAGTACTTC	CASSQDRVRREQYF
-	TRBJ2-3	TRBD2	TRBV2	TGTGCCAGCAGTCCCCCTGGGGGGACTAGGGCGGATACGCAGTATTTT	CASSPPGGTRADTQYF
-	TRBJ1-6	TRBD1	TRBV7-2	TGTGCCAGCAGCTTCGGGACAGGGATTAATTCACCCCTCCACTTT	CASSFGTGINSPLHF
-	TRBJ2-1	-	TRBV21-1	TGTGCCAGCAGCAAAGGAGGCGGGAGATTGGGGTTCTTC	CASSKGGGRLGFF
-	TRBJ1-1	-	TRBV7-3	TGTGCCAGCAGCGCTCAGGGTTACACTGAAGCTTTCTTT	CASSAQGYTEAFF
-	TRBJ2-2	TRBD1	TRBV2	TGTGCCAGCAGTGAAGGACAGGGGATCAACTCCGGGGAGCTGTTTTTT	CASSEGQGINSGELFF
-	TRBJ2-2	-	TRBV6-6	TGTGCCAGCAGTTCCAGGGTCGGGGAGCTGTTTTTT	CASSSRVGELFF
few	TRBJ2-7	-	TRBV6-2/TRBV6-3	TGTGCCAGCAGTTACTCGGCTGGCAACGAGCAGTACTTC	CASSYSAGNEQYF
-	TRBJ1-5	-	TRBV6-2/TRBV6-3	TGTGCCAGCAGTTACGGCCGGGGGGGTCAGCCCCAGCATTTT	CASSYGRGGQPQHF
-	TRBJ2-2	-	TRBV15	TGTGCCACCAGCAGAGGAGGCAGCCACGGGGAGCTGTTTTTT	CATSRGGSHGELFF
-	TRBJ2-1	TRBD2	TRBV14	TGTGCCAGCAGCCAACAACTAGCGGCCGAGCAGTTCTTC	CASSQQLAAEQFF
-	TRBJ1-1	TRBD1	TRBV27	TGTGCCAGCAGTTCCGGGACAGGGGGAGCCCCGGGCACTGAAGCTTTCTTT	CASSSGTGGAPGTEAFF
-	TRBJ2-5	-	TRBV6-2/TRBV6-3	TGTGCCAGCAGTTACTTACTGACAGAGGACCAAGAGACCCAGTACTTC	CASSYLLTEDQETQYF
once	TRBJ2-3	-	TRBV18	TGTGCCAGCTCACCACTTGGGAGGGACATTTACACAGATACGCAGTATTTT	CASSPLGRDIYTDTQYF
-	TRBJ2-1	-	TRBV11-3	TGTGCCAGCAGCTTAGATTTCCTGAATGAGCAGTTCTTC	CASSLDFLNEQFF
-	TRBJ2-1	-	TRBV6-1	TGTGCCAGTGGTGAAGGGGGCATTGGCGGGAGATCCTACAATGAGCAGTTCTTC	CASGEGGIGGRSYNEQFF
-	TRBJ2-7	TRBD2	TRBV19	TGTGCCACAACCTCGACTCCGGGACTAGCGGGAAGCGAGCAGTACTTC	CATTSTPGLAGSEQYF
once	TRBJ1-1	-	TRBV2	TGTGCCAGCAGGGCCAGGGAAACGAACACTGAAGCTTTCTTT	CASRARETNTEAFF
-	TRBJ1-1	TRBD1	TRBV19	TGTGCCAGTAGTATCCGGGACAGGAACACTGAAGCTTTCTTT	CASSIRDRNTEAFF
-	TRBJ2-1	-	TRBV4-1	TGCGCCAGCAGCCCTACAGGAGGGCCAGGGGAGCAGTTCTTC	CASSPTGGPGEQFF
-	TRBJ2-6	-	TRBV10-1	TGCGCCAGCATTCGCATACGGGATTCTGGGGCCAACGTCCTGACTTTC	CASIRIRDSGANVLTF
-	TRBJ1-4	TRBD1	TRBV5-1	TGCGCCAGCAGCGGACTCGGACAGGGCGGTGAAAAACTGTTTTTT	CASSGLGQGGEKLFF
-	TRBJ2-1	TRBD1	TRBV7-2	TGTGCCAGCAGCTTTGGACAGGGCCGAGGGGGGGAGCAGTTCTTC	CASSFGQGRGGEQFF
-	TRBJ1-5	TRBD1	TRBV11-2	TGTGCCAGCAGCTTGACAGGGGTGGGTCAGCCCCAGCATTTT	CASSLTGVGQPQHF
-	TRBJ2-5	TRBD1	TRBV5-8	TGTGCCAGCAGCTCTTACAGGGGCCAAGAGACCCAGTACTTC	CASSSYRGQETQYF